The clone carrying this TCR beta chain was observed a single time. Profiled with immunoSEQ multiplex PCR; TCRdb holds only in-frame clones, not every one. Of 95,000 to 150,000 clones listed, roughly 90% were seen once; the top ten hold 7.8%. The data originate from a study of control samples from healthy donors and cancer patients. With 0 bases removed from V and 11 bases from J, the gap between germline ends came to 10 bases. Germline CDR1 is LGHNA and CDR2 is YNFKEQ. The CDR3 is 12 residues long. This clonotype originated in a woman aged 18-30 years in good health. The specimen sequenced was blood. The gene calls are TRBV4-2 and TRBJ1-1; perhaps TRBD1 as D (6 bases). This CDR3 is CASSQEQGLAFF. The DNA for the CDR3 is TGTGCCAGCAGCCAAGAACAGGGTTTGGCTTTCTTT.